This TCR beta chain is drawn from a study of beta chain features in type 1 diabetes. Study overall: Patient and healthy donor groups were alike in age, gender and cell yields.

This clone occurred a few times. The antigen is unknown. Isolated RNA was reverse transcribed in full, so expressed TCRB transcripts were sequenced. Measured with immunoSEQ multiplex PCR; TCRdb has only the in-frame clones, and not every one. The profile shows about 230,000 clones, about 10% of them singletons. Study outcomes and limitations: In the patient group, naive, central memory and Treg TCRB repertoires seemed more alike than in the healthy donor group.

The germline gives CDR1 DFQATT, CDR2 SNEGSKA (reference sequence). Trimming left V 6 bases short and J 6 bases short, with 11 bases between. This CDR3 is built from 11 residues. Sample: naive CD4+ T cells from blood. This sequence was found in a woman aged 18-35 years in good health. J is TRBJ1-2 and V is TRBV20-1; D uncertain. The CDR3 DNA sequence: TGCAGTGCCCCCTTCCCCGATGGCTACACCTTC. Residues: CSAPFPDGYTF.